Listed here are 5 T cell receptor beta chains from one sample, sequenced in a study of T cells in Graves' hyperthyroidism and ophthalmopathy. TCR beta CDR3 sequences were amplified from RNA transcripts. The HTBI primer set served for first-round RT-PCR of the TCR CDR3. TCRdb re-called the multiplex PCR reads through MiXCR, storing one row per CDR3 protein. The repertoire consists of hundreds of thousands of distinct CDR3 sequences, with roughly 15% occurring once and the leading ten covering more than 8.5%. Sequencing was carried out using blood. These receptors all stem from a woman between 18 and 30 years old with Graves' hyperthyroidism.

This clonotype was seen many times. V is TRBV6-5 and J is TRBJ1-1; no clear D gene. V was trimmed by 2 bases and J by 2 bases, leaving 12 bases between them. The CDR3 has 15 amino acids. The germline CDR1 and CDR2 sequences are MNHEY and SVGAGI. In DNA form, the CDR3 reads TGTGCCAGCAGTTACCTCCCTAGCCCTAACACTGAAGCTTTCTTT. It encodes CASSYLPSPNTEAFF.

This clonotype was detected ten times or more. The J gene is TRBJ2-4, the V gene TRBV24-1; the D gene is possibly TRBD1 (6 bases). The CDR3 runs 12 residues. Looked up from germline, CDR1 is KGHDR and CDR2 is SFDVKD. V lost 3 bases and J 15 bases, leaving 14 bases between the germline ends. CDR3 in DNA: TGTGCCACCAGTGATCTCACAGGGATTTTGTACTTC. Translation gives CATSDLTGILYF.

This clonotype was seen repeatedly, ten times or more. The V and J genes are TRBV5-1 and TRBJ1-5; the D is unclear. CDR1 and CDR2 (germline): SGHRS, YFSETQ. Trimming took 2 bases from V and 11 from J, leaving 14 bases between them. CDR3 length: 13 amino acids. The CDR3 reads CASSLGYGAAQHF. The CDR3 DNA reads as TGCGCCAGCAGCTTAGGTTACGGCGCAGCCCAGCATTTT. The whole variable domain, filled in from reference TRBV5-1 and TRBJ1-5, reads KAGVTQTPRYLIKTRGQQVTLSCSPISGHRSVSWYQQTPGQGLQFLFEYFSETQRNKGNFPGRFSGRQFSNSRSEMNVSTLELGDSALYLCASSLGYGAAQHFGDGTRLSIL.

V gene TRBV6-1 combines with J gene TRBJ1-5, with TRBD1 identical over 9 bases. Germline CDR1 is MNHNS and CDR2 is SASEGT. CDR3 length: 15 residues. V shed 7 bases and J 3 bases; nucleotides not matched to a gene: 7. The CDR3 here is CASTWTGDLNQPQHF. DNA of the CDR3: TGTGCCAGCACTTGGACAGGGGATCTCAATCAGCCCCAGCATTTT.

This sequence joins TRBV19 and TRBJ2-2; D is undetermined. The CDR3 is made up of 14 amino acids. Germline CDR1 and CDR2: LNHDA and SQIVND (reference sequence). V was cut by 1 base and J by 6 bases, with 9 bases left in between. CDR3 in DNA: TGTGCCAGTAGTATAGGGGCGCTTTCCGGGGAGCTGTTTTTT. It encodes CASSIGALSGELFF.